Sequencing of this TCR beta chain was carried out in a study of response to subunit inactivated influenza vaccine. Many counts were recorded for this clonotype. Its cognate antigen is unknown. Study observations and caveats: The study's authors posited that every seasonal influenza vaccination enlists few new T cells.

TCRdb reprocessed the RT-PCR reads with MiXCR, giving one entry per CDR3 protein. The sample holds about 620,000 distinct CDR3 sequences, about 11% seen once. The V gene end was trimmed by 4 bases and the J gene end by 4 bases; junction bases not matched to a gene: 9. This CDR3 comprises 15 residues. Germline loops: CDR1 SGHRS, CDR2 YFSETQ. Separately, the same data were catalogued under a study of T cells expressing NK-cell markers. As reported in that work: The authors made TCR beta cDNA libraries by 5'RACE template switching. This switching added a universal primer site and UMIs. Dominant NKG2C+ clonotypes in roughly 6 donors made up about 1.0-7.5% of CD8+ T cells. Topping the CD3+CD56-NKG2C+ fraction as well were these clonotypes, in four donors. What remained unclear was the HCMV specificity of expanded NKG2C+ T cell clones.

V usage is TRBV5-1 and J usage is TRBJ2-7; 9 bases are shared with TRBD1. The source is a man in his fifties or sixties who received an inactivated influenza vaccine. The source material was PBMCs from blood, sampled on the day of vaccination. The CDR3 is CASSLGQGIIYEQYF. As DNA, the CDR3 is TGCGCCAGCAGCCTCGGACAGGGGATAATTTACGAGCAGTACTTC.